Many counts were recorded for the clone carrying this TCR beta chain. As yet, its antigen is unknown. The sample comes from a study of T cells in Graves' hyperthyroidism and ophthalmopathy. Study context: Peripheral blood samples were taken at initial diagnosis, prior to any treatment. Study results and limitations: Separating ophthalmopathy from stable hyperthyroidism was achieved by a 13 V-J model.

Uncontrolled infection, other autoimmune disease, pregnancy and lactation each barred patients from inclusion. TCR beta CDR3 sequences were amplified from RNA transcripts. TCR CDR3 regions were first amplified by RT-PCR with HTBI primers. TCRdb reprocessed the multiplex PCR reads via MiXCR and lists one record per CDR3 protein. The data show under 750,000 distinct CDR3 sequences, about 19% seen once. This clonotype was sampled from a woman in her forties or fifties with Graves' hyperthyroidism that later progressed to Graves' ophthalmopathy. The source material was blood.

This CDR3 is CASSWTGDTEAFF. The CDR3, as DNA: TGTGCCAGCAGTTGGACAGGGGACACTGAAGCTTTCTTT. V and J are TRBV7-9 and TRBJ1-1, with TRBD1 matching over 9 bases. V trimming: 6 bases; J trimming: 3 bases; junction bases outside the gene matches: 2. The CDR3 totals 13 residues. The germline V gene encodes CDR1 SEHNR and CDR2 FQNEAQ (reference sequence).